The subject of this entry is one T cell receptor beta chain. Its antigen is still unknown. The data originate from a study of cytomegalovirus exposure and HLA in healthy donors. Study-wide points: Confirmation in vitro established that three CMV-associated chains were specific for CMV antigens. Among TCR sequences, most were rare, though some public TCRs appeared in many donors. Investigators reported 150 to 200 TCR beta chains as tied to cytomegalovirus.

The method was immunoSEQ multiplex PCR; TCRdb's version includes in-frame clones alone and lacks a portion of them. Of about 260,000 clones in the sample, less than 95% were seen once. Material: PBMCs. This sequence originates from a woman aged 25 to 39 in good health and CMV-seronegative.

In DNA form, the CDR3 reads TGCGCCAGCAGCTGGACACAGGCTCATATATCCGGGGAGCTGTTTTTT. It encodes CASSWTQAHISGELFF. The chain has TRBV5-1 and TRBJ2-2; the D gene is possibly TRBD1 (5 bases). This CDR3 has 16 amino acids. With 3 bases removed from V and 6 bases from J, the gap between germline ends came to 18 bases. The germline gives CDR1 SGHRS, CDR2 YFSETQ.